This T cell receptor beta chain was recorded in a study of T-cell reconstitution after alpha-beta-depleted transplantation in children. Findings and limits, study-wide: Some patients owed their high day-60 TCRbeta diversity to surviving recipient T cells and thymic progenitors. T-cell numbers and diversity, one year after transplant, stemmed largely from T cells that were newly produced. Roughly two months post-transplant, alpha-beta T cells reportedly originated from several hundred graft clones that had expanded.

The authors prepared the TCRbeta library with unique molecular identifiers. TCRdb analysed the PCR reads with MiXCR anew, one entry per CDR3 protein. The sample has 200,000 to 250,000 distinct CDR3 sequences, approximately 10% seen once. Notes on this clonotype: What it binds is unknown.

Sequencing used PBMCs, obtained before TCRalphabeta/CD19-depleted stem cell transplant. The TCR originated in a child under two years old with acute myeloid leukemia, due to receive a stem cell transplant.

CDR3 nucleotides: TGTGCCAGCAACCCACCGCGACTAACATACAATGAGCAGTTCTTC. Residues: CASNPPRLTYNEQFF. V usage is TRBV7-2 and J usage is TRBJ2-1, with TRBD2 as a possible D gene (5 bases). CDR1 and CDR2 from the germline V gene are SGHTA and FQGNSA. The CDR3 loop spans 15 amino acids. V dropped 7 bases and J dropped 4 bases, with 17 bases sitting between them.